The 17 T cell receptor beta chains given below trace back to one sample, sequenced in a study of shared clonotypes between healthy human individuals. Sequencing used immunoSEQ multiplex PCR; TCRdb keeps in-frame clones, though not all of them. The table shows over a million clones, with 96% occurring only once. The sequenced material came from naive CD4+ T cells sorted from blood. Subset: CD45RA+ positively selected. These TCRs come from a man aged 30 to 45 in good health.

The rearrangement links TRBV5-1 to TRBJ2-5, with 12 bases lining up with TRBD2. Unmatched junction bases numbered 4, after V lost 0 bases and J lost 4 bases. The CDR3 is 16 residues long. Per the germline V gene, CDR1 is SGHRS and CDR2 is YFSETQ. CDR3 sequence (DNA): TGCGCCAGCAGCTTGGCGGTACTAGCGGGAGGAGAGACCCAGTACTTC. Its protein is CASSLAVLAGGETQYF.

Here the CDR3 reads CATSSPTGGVLPNQPQHF. The CDR3 DNA follows: TGTGCCACCAGCAGTCCCACGGGAGGTGTACTCCCAAATCAGCCCCAGCATTTT. The chain links TRBV15 to TRBJ1-5; D remains unclear. The V and J ends lost 3 bases and 4 bases respectively, with 22 bases between them. The CDR3 extends over 18 amino acids. Germline-derived CDR1 and CDR2 are LNHNV and YYDKDF (reference sequence).

The chain employs TRBV25-1 and TRBJ2-1, with D perhaps TRBD2 (5 bases). The CDR3 contains 13 residues. The germline V gene encodes CDR1 MGHDK and CDR2 SYGVNS. Trimming took 8 bases from V and 3 from J, leaving 11 bases between them. The CDR3 DNA is TGTGCCAGCGGCGGGCGTTTCTACAATGAGCAGTTCTTC. This sequence encodes CASGGRFYNEQFF.

The chain has TRBV2 and TRBJ2-3, with D perhaps TRBD2 (6 bases). The CDR3 is 16 residues long. Trimming pared 7 bases from V and 0 bases from J, leaving 17 bases between. CDR1 and CDR2 (germline): SNHLY, FYNNEI. The CDR3 reads CASKGGSGMSTDTQYF. The CDR3 nucleotides are TGTGCCAGCAAGGGAGGTTCCGGGATGAGCACAGATACGCAGTATTTT.

The chain uses TRBV21-1 and TRBJ2-1; the listed D gene, TRBD1, was not tested against the DNA. TRBV21-1 is classified as a pseudogene. The CDR3 spans 16 residues. CDR3 nucleotides: TGTGCCAGCAGCCCTTTTACCGGGACAGGGGAAGATGAGCAGTTCTTC. Protein: CASSPFTGTGEDEQFF.

This clone appeared a few times. This sequence joins TRBV5-6 and TRBJ2-3; 9 bases fit TRBD2. The CDR3 is made up of 19 amino acids. Germline V gene sequence: CDR1 SGHDT, CDR2 YYEEEE. The J segment lost 3 bases and the V segment lost 4 bases, leaving 18 bases of the junction unmatched. As DNA, the CDR3 is TGTGCCAGCAGCCCGACTCGGTTGCGGGAGGGCCGGTTAACAGATACGCAGTATTTT. Protein product: CASSPTRLREGRLTDTQYF.

The sample holds one count of this clone. The V call is TRBV4-3, the J call TRBJ2-1, with a weak D call TRBD1 (5 bases). Germline V lookup: CDR1 LGHNA, CDR2 YSLEER. Between the trimmed V and J ends, which lost 0 bases and 9 bases, there was a span of 15 bases. The CDR3 loop spans 15 amino acids. CDR3 in DNA: TGCGCCAGCAGCCAAGAGCCACAGGCTATAGTTGAGCAGTTCTTC. Translated: CASSQEPQAIVEQFF.

On this clone: Other DNA sequences of this sample code for an identical CDR3. As DNA, the CDR3 is TGTGCCAGCAGTTTAACAGGGGGTAACACTGAAGCTTTCTTT. This sequence encodes CASSLTGGNTEAFF. The chain combines TRBV28 with TRBJ1-1, with 8 bases lining up with TRBD1. The ends lost 2 bases at V and 2 bases at J; junction bases unmatched: 1. This CDR3 contains 14 residues. The germline gives CDR1 MDHEN, CDR2 SYDVKM.

The chain combines TRBV7-9 with TRBJ2-1; 14 bases are shared with TRBD2. This CDR3 is built from 16 residues. Germline CDR1 reads SEHNR; CDR2 reads FQNEAQ (reference sequence). Germline trimming cut 5 bases from V and 5 bases from J; bases unmatched to any gene: 5. The CDR3 spells CASSPRGLAGDNEQFF. DNA of the CDR3: TGTGCCAGCAGCCCCCGGGGACTAGCGGGAGACAATGAGCAGTTCTTC.

The chain employs TRBV18 and TRBJ1-1, with 7 bases identical to TRBD1. Germline V gene sequence: CDR1 KGHSH, CDR2 LQKENI. The CDR3 is 15 residues long. Unmatched junction bases numbered 5, after V lost 1 base and J lost 3 bases. The CDR3 DNA is TGTGCCAGCTCACCACAGGCAGGGGGGGACACTGAAGCTTTCTTT. Translating gives CASSPQAGGDTEAFF.

The chain is built from TRBV10-1 and TRBJ2-3; TRBD2 agrees at 14 bases. This CDR3 comprises 15 residues. Germline V CDR1 and CDR2: WNHNN, SYGVQD (reference sequence). Germline trimming cut 10 bases from V and 3 bases from J; bases unmatched to any gene: 6. The CDR3 nucleotides read TGCGCCACTGCCGGGACTAGCGGGAGTACAGATACGCAGTATTTT. Translated: CATAGTSGSTDTQYF.

The chain combines TRBV15 with TRBJ1-2; weak D call: TRBD1 (5 bases). This CDR3 contains 15 residues. Germline CDR1 and CDR2: LNHNV and YYDKDF (reference sequence). Trimming cost V 0 bases and J 1 base, with 9 bases left between them. The CDR3 here is CATSRDGQGNYGYTF. CDR3 nucleotide sequence: TGTGCCACCAGCAGAGATGGGCAGGGTAACTATGGCTACACCTTC.

The gene calls are TRBV18 and TRBJ2-1, with D possibly being TRBD2 (6 bases). Trimming took off 3 bases at V and 8 bases at J, with 17 bases between the two ends. CDR1 is KGHSH and CDR2 is LQKENI in the germline V gene. CDR3 size: 15 residues. The CDR3 loop is CASSPWQTSSYEQFF. In nucleotides, the CDR3 is TGTGCCAGCTCACCGTGGCAGACTAGTTCGTATGAGCAGTTCTTC.

The rearrangement links TRBV14 to TRBJ2-2, with TRBD2 as a possible D gene (6 bases). The CDR3 has 16 residues. Trimming stripped 0 bases from V and 4 bases from J, with 12 bases between. Germline CDR1 is SGHDN and CDR2 is FVKESK. CDR3 loop: CASSQEGGYRTGELFF. The CDR3 region has the DNA TGTGCCAGCAGCCAAGAGGGAGGTTATCGCACCGGGGAGCTGTTTTTT.

The chain links TRBV2 to TRBJ2-1; D is perhaps TRBD2 (5 bases). The germline V gene encodes CDR1 SNHLY and CDR2 FYNNEI. The CDR3 length is 14 residues. Trimming removed 5 bases from V and 1 base from J, with 9 bases in between. The CDR3 is CASSLSGSYNEQFF. CDR3 nucleotides: TGTGCCAGCAGTTTGAGCGGATCCTACAATGAGCAGTTCTTC. Variable domain in full (rest from reference TRBV2 and TRBJ2-1): EPEVTQTPSHQVTQMGQEVILRCVPISNHLYFYWYRQILGQKVEFLVSFYNNEISEKSEIFDDQFSVERPDGSNFTLKIRSTKLEDSAMYFCASSLSGSYNEQFFGPGTRLTVL.

The chain carries TRBV11-3 and TRBJ2-7, with D possibly called TRBD1 or TRBD2 (5 bases each). This CDR3 is 16 amino acids long. V shed 5 bases and J shed 5 bases, with 22 bases lying between them. Germline V gene sequence: CDR1 SGHNT, CDR2 YENEEA. CDR3 sequence reads: CASSRGGGVVGDEQYF. CDR3 in DNA: TGTGCCAGCAGCAGGGGTGGAGGAGTCGTTGGGGACGAGCAGTACTTC.

The chain uses TRBV10-3 and TRBJ2-7, with D unresolved. Trimming shortened V by 4 bases and J by 4 bases, and 14 bases separated the two germline ends. The CDR3 has 14 residues. Germline CDR1 reads ENHRY; CDR2 reads SYGVKD. In nucleotides, the CDR3 is TGTGCCATCAGTGCTGGGCAGACCAGGTACGAGCAGTACTTC. It specifies CAISAGQTRYEQYF.